This is a list of T cell receptor beta chains from one sample in a study of CD8+CD57+ T cells in acquired aplastic anemia. Using its own MiXCR run on the reads, TCRdb lists one record per CDR3 protein. The sample records 250,000 or so distinct CDR3 sequences, around 46% being singletons. The sequenced sample was sorted CD4+, CD8+, or CD8+CD57+ T cells (not recorded which) from PBMCs. These receptors originate from a human donor with aplastic anemia. Both conserved end residues are part of each CDR3. D genes are given only for firm matches.

D gene | J gene | V gene | CDR3 length | CDR3 protein
TRBD2 | TRBJ2-1 | TRBV20-1 | 16 | CSARDILADSYNEQFF
TRBD1 | TRBJ1-1 | TRBV10-3 | 13 | CAIGLQGASEAFF
TRBD1 | TRBJ2-7 | TRBV7-6 | 14 | CASSLGGQESEQYF
TRBD1 | TRBJ1-2 | TRBV10-2 | 13 | CATQTDRGYGYTF
NA | TRBJ1-3 | TRBV5-1 | 16 | CASSFTFRDPGTTIYF
TRBD2 | TRBJ2-7 | TRBV19 | 15 | CASSSSAGGPYEQYF
NA | TRBJ2-2 | TRBV19 | 14 | CASRQGWGAGELFF
TRBD2 | TRBJ2-1 | TRBV7-8 | 18 | CASSLTGLAGGQYNEQFF
NA | TRBJ2-5 | TRBV28 | 13 | CASSFSVQETQYF
NA | TRBJ1-1 | TRBV25-1 | 15 | CASSESKGMNTEAFF
NA | TRBJ2-2 | TRBV2 | 14 | CASLGGGFPGELFF
TRBD1 | TRBJ1-4 | TRBV28 | 16 | CASSPPDRERDEKLFF
TRBD1 | TRBJ1-1 | TRBV6-4 | 15 | CASRSTGAPNTEAFF
TRBD2 | TRBJ2-5 | TRBV7-7 | 16 | CASSLVPAGSGETQYF
NA | TRBJ1-3 | TRBV2 | 16 | CASSYSLADPGNTIYF
TRBD2 | TRBJ2-7 | TRBV10-3 | 12 | CAIKAGEYEQYF
TRBD1 | TRBJ2-1 | TRBV20-1 | 13 | CSASKGARNEQFF